These 7 T cell receptor beta chains were all obtained from the same sample, sequenced in a study of blood T cells in healthy people across ages. PCR was performed a second time for about 7 to 12 cycles using a sample-barcoded 5' primer and a J-beta primer mix. TCRdb reprocessed the 5' RACE reads via MiXCR and lists one record per CDR3 protein. The table shows around 700,000 distinct CDR3 sequences, with roughly 25% occurring only once. The same data also contributed to another study, on T cells of mothers and their children.

Sample: blood. All receptors come from a boy aged 5-17 years in good health.

Of note for this clonotype: One end of the junction is discordant with germline, which a read error may explain. The V call is TRBV5-1, the J call TRBJ2-7; TRBD2 agrees at 7 bases. This CDR3 region has 16 residues. Germline CDR1 is SGHRS and CDR2 is YFSETQ. This CDR3 is CASSVGRAGDGYVQYF. For the CDR3, the DNA is TGCGCCAGCAGCGTGGGCCGCGCGGGAGACGGTTACGTGCAGTACTTC.

This clonotype was seen more than once but under ten times. One junction end does not reproduce the germline sequence, and a read error may be involved. CDR3 protein: CGVELAGVFTGELFF. As DNA, the CDR3 is TGCGGCGTTGAACTAGCGGGAGTTTTCACCGGGGAGCTGTTTTTT. The V gene is TRBV29-1, the J gene TRBJ2-2; 11 bases agree with TRBD2. Germline CDR1 is SQVTM and CDR2 is ANQGSEA. CDR3 size: 15 residues.

V gene TRBV24-1 combines with J gene TRBJ1-1, with D unclear. The CDR3 totals 13 residues. The germline gives CDR1 KGHDR, CDR2 SFDVKD. V gave up 3 bases and J gave up 1 base, with 5 bases separating them. CDR3 residues: CATSDAWNTEAFF. For the CDR3, the DNA is TGTGCCACCAGTGATGCCTGGAACACTGAAGCTTTCTTT.

This clonotype came up many times. V usage is TRBV5-1 and J usage is TRBJ2-2; D ambiguous. The V end was cut by 4 bases, the J end by 3 bases, with 7 bases between. Looked up from germline, CDR1 is SGHRS and CDR2 is YFSETQ. The CDR3 runs 13 residues. The CDR3 is CASSPGDTGELFF. The CDR3 region has the DNA TGCGCCAGCAGCCCCGGAGACACCGGGGAGCTGTTTTTT. Variable domain in full (rest from reference TRBV5-1 and TRBJ2-2): KAGVTQTPRYLIKTRGQQVTLSCSPISGHRSVSWYQQTPGQGLQFLFEYFSETQRNKGNFPGRFSGRQFSNSRSEMNVSTLELGDSALYLCASSPGDTGELFFGEGSRLTVL.

V and J are TRBV20-1 and TRBJ2-3; the match to TRBD2 covers 7 bases. This CDR3 is built from 13 residues. Germline V gene sequence: CDR1 DFQATT, CDR2 SNEGSKA (reference sequence). Trimming at V came to 5 bases and at J to 6 bases, leaving 8 bases not matched to a gene. CDR3 nucleotide sequence: TGCAGTGCTCATCTCAGCGGGACGGATACGCAGTATTTT. Its translation: CSAHLSGTDTQYF.

This clonotype turned up a few times. The rearrangement links TRBV3-1 to TRBJ1-1; maybe TRBD1 (5 bases). There are 13 residues in the CDR3. V lost 1 base and J lost 8, with 11 bases in between. CDR1 is LGHDT and CDR2 is YNNKEL in the germline V gene (reference sequence). CDR3 amino acids: CASSQAPGPEAFF. The CDR3 DNA follows: TGTGCCAGCAGCCAAGCTCCGGGACCCGAAGCTTTCTTT.

The V call is TRBV29-1, the J call TRBJ2-7, with 10 positions matching TRBD2. With 7 bases clipped from V and 1 base from J, the junction kept 7 bases outside the gene matches. In germline, CDR1 is SQVTM, CDR2 ANQGSEA. The CDR3 runs to 14 residues. Here the CDR3 reads CSATASGSSYEQYF. CDR3 sequence (DNA): TGCAGCGCTACTGCTAGCGGGAGTTCCTACGAGCAGTACTTC.